Shown below are 27 T cell receptor beta chains from a single sample sequenced in a study of cytomegalovirus exposure and HLA in healthy donors. Using immunoSEQ multiplex PCR, the repertoire was profiled, and TCRdb retains in-frame clones only, with some absent. The repertoire holds 150,000 to 200,000 clones, with about 86% as singletons. Sequencing used PBMCs. Receptors were obtained from a woman in her 30s in good health and CMV-seronegative.

The gene calls are TRBV5-1 and TRBJ2-7; no clear D. V was clipped by 6 bases and J by 2 bases, with 15 bases between them. CDR1 and CDR2 from the germline V gene are SGHRS and YFSETQ. CDR3 length: 14 residues. CDR3 residues: CASNPGWGTYEQYF. CDR3 bases: TGCGCCAGCAACCCCGGTTGGGGAACCTACGAGCAGTACTTC.

The chain is built from TRBV15 and TRBJ2-7; 9 bases line up with TRBD2. CDR3 length: 14 residues. The V gene's germline CDR1 is LNHNV and CDR2 YYDKDF (reference sequence). Trimming took 3 bases from V and 7 from J; bases not matched to a gene: 7. This chain's CDR3 is CATSSGSGGREQYF. DNA for the CDR3: TGTGCCACCAGCAGCGGGAGCGGGGGGCGGGAGCAGTACTTC.

A single count supports this clone. This rearrangement joins TRBV4-3 to TRBJ1-4; the match to TRBD1 covers 9 bases. There are 16 residues in the CDR3. J lost 5 bases, V lost 4 bases, and 8 bases had no gene match. Germline V gene sequence: CDR1 LGHNA, CDR2 YSLEER. For the CDR3, the DNA is TGCGCCAGCAGCCCCCGGGGGGGGACAGGGAATGAAAAACTGTTTTTT. It translates to CASSPRGGTGNEKLFF.

The chain couples TRBV9 to TRBJ2-2; D is unresolved. The germline CDR1 and CDR2 sequences are SGDLS and YYNGEE. There are 13 residues in the CDR3. With 0 bases removed from V and 4 bases from J, the gap between germline ends came to 4 bases. The CDR3 DNA follows: TGTGCCAGCAGCGTAGTGAGCACCGGGGAGCTGTTTTTT. Its protein product is CASSVVSTGELFF.

Only one count was recorded for this clone. This chain links TRBV5-6 with TRBJ2-7; TRBD2 matches 7 bases. Germline values: CDR1 SGHDT, CDR2 YYEEEE. V lost 1 base to trimming and J lost 6 bases; unmatched junction nucleotides: 4. The CDR3 loop spans 13 amino acids. CDR3 sequence: CASSLTRESEQYF. In DNA, the CDR3 is TGTGCCAGCAGCTTGACGCGGGAGAGCGAGCAGTACTTC. The whole variable domain, remainder taken from reference TRBV5-6 and TRBJ2-7, is DAGVTQSPTHLIKTRGQQVTLRCSPKSGHDTVSWYQQALGQGPQFIFQYYEEEERQRGNFPDRFSGHQFPNYSSELNVNALLLGDSALYLCASSLTRESEQYFGPGTRLTVT.

The chain employs TRBV7-9 and TRBJ1-4; D is undetermined. The germline CDR1 and CDR2 sequences are SEHNR and FQNEAQ (reference sequence). The CDR3 is 16 residues long. V lost 4 bases, J lost 3 bases, and 15 bases lay in between. CDR3 region: CASSSTTEYPNEKLFF. The DNA of the CDR3 is TGTGCCAGCAGCTCGACCACTGAGTATCCTAATGAAAAACTGTTTTTT.

The chain links TRBV7-9 to TRBJ2-1; tentatively, D is TRBD1 (5 bases). Trimming left V 1 base short and J 5 bases short, with 15 bases between. CDR1 and CDR2 from the germline V gene are SEHNR and FQNEAQ (reference sequence). The CDR3 runs to 16 residues. This CDR3 reads CASSLEAGHLNNEQFF. The CDR3 DNA reads TGTGCCAGCAGCTTAGAGGCAGGACACTTAAACAATGAGCAGTTCTTC. The full variable domain, its missing parts supplied by reference TRBV7-9 and TRBJ2-1, is DTGVSQNPRHKITKRGQNVTFRCDPISEHNRLYWYRQTLGQGPEFLTYFQNEAQLEKSRLLSDRFSAERPKGSFSTLEIQRTEQGDSAMYLCASSLEAGHLNNEQFFGPGTRLTVL.

The CDR3 DNA follows: TGTGCCAGCAGCGATCTTCAGAGTACCAAAAACATTCAGTACTTC. Protein: CASSDLQSTKNIQYF. The chain is built from TRBV7-2 and TRBJ2-4; D unresolved. The germline V gene encodes CDR1 SGHTA and CDR2 FQGNSA. V was shortened by 5 bases and J by 2 bases, with 13 bases between the two germline ends. The CDR3 loop spans 15 amino acids.

V and J are TRBV13 and TRBJ2-1; 8 nucleotides align to TRBD2. J lost 7 bases, V lost 2 bases, and 16 bases had no gene match. The CDR3 totals 18 residues. Germline CDR1 PRHDT, CDR2 FYEKMQ (reference sequence). Here the CDR3 reads CASSLKGVGREDGNEQFF. The CDR3 region has the DNA TGTGCCAGCAGCTTAAAAGGGGTCGGGCGGGAGGACGGGAATGAGCAGTTCTTC.

To note about this clone: One end of the junction does not line up with germline, which may come from a read error. In nucleotides, the CDR3 is TGTGCCAGCAGCGTAGTGGGCCAGCCCGCGGATTTT. Amino acids: CASSVVGQPADF. The chain is built from TRBV9 and TRBJ2-3; no clear D. The length of the CDR3 is 12 residues. The germline V gene encodes CDR1 SGDLS and CDR2 YYNGEE. Drawing the rest from reference TRBV9 and TRBJ2-3, the complete variable domain is DSGVTQTPKHLITATGQRVTLRCSPRSGDLSVYWYQQSLDQGLQFLIQYYNGEERAKGNILERFSAQQFPDLHSELNLSSLELGDSALYFCASSVVGQPADFGPGTRLTVL.

This clone was found a few times. This chain joins TRBV5-5 and TRBJ2-7; D might be TRBD1 (6 bases). V gave up 5 bases and J gave up 2 bases, with 11 bases separating them. This CDR3 region has 13 residues. Germline assignment: CDR1 SGHKS and CDR2 YYEKEE (reference sequence). The CDR3 DNA reads as TGTGCCAGCAGTCGAGGACAGACCTACGAGCAGTACTTC. It translates to CASSRGQTYEQYF. The whole variable domain, filled in from reference TRBV5-5 and TRBJ2-7, reads DAGVTQSPTHLIKTRGQQVTLRCSPISGHKSVSWYQQVLGQGPQFIFQYYEKEERGRGNFPDRFSARQFPNYSSELNVNALLLGDSALYLCASSRGQTYEQYFGPGTRLTVT.

CDR3 sequence (DNA): TGTGCCAGCAGCTTATACGGGGGGCCCCAGCATTTT. This encodes CASSLYGGPQHF. The V call is TRBV7-2, the J call TRBJ1-5, with a tentative D call TRBD1 (5 bases). The CDR3 length is 12 residues. Trimming took off 2 bases at V and 9 bases at J, with 8 bases between the two ends. Germline CDR1 and CDR2: SGHTA and FQGNSA.

V usage is TRBV30 and J usage is TRBJ2-5, with TRBD2 as a possible D gene (5 bases). CDR3 size: 14 residues. Looked up from germline, CDR1 is GTSNPN and CDR2 is SVGIG (reference sequence). V lost 1 base, J lost 2 bases, and 11 bases lay in between. CDR3 DNA sequence: TGTGCCTGGAGTGGCGCCAGAGGGCAAGAGACCCAGTACTTC. Translating gives CAWSGARGQETQYF. Filled out from reference TRBV30 and TRBJ2-5, the complete variable domain reads SQTIHQWPATLVQPVGSPLSLECTVEGTSNPNLYWYRQAAGRGLQLLFYSVGIGQISSEVPQNLSASRPQDRQFILSSKKLLLSDSGFYLCAWSGARGQETQYFGPGTRLLVL.

V gene TRBV29-1 combines with J gene TRBJ2-6; TRBD1 aligns across 8 bases. The CDR3 is made up of 17 amino acids. Trimming at V came to 0 bases and at J to 2 bases, leaving 6 bases not matched to a gene. The germline V gene has CDR1 SQVTM and CDR2 ANQGSEA. Written as DNA, the CDR3 is TGCAGCGTTGAAGATATGACAGGGGTTCCTGGGGCCAACGTCCTGACTTTC. It codes for CSVEDMTGVPGANVLTF.

The chain has TRBV20-1 and TRBJ1-2, with no clear D. Germline lookup yields CDR1 DFQATT and CDR2 SNEGSKA (reference sequence). V lost 3 bases and J 5 bases, leaving 7 bases between the germline ends. The CDR3 contains 11 residues. For the CDR3, the DNA is TGCAGTGCTAGTCCCATGTATGGCTACACCTTC. This sequence encodes CSASPMYGYTF.

The V gene is TRBV7-3, the J gene TRBJ2-1, with D hard to call. The CDR3 covers 15 residues. CDR1 is SGHTA, CDR2 FQGTGA, per germline. Trimming shortened V by 2 bases and J by 1 base, and 9 bases separated the two germline ends. CDR3 amino acids: CASSLVSRSYNEQFF. In DNA, the CDR3 is TGTGCCAGCAGCTTAGTGAGCCGTTCCTACAATGAGCAGTTCTTC.

CDR3 bases: TGTGCCAGCAAAGACCAGACGGGAGATACGCAGTATTTT. Translation: CASKDQTGDTQYF. This rearrangement joins TRBV25-1 to TRBJ2-3; D is undetermined. CDR1 and CDR2 (germline): MGHDK, SYGVNS. CDR3 length equals 13 residues. V shed 7 bases and J shed 5 bases, with 13 bases lying between them.

Of note for this clone: The same CDR3 can be traced to other DNA sequences in this sample. This chain joins TRBV27 and TRBJ2-7; D is uncertain. The CDR3 length is 13 residues. Germline CDR1 is MNHEY and CDR2 is SMNVEV (reference sequence). The V gene lost 5 bases and the J gene lost 3 bases, with 11 bases spanning the gap. The CDR3 bases are TGTGCCAGCAGTCCCCGAGCTCTCTACGAGCAGTACTTC. This sequence encodes CASSPRALYEQYF.

The V gene is TRBV27, the J gene TRBJ2-1; D possibly uses TRBD1 or TRBD2 (5 bases each). Germline-derived CDR1 and CDR2 are MNHEY and SMNVEV (reference sequence). Trimming stripped 6 bases from V and 1 base from J, with 13 bases between. CDR3 length: 15 residues. CDR3 bases: TGTGCCAGCAGGGGCCCGGGACGGTCCTACAATGAGCAGTTCTTC. It specifies CASRGPGRSYNEQFF.

This clone has only a few counts. This chain joins TRBV2 and TRBJ2-7; TRBD2 agrees at 7 bases. V shed 4 bases, J shed 6 bases, and the junction held 12 bases outside the gene matches. CDR3 length equals 15 residues. Looked up from germline, CDR1 is SNHLY and CDR2 is FYNNEI. The CDR3 nucleotides read TGTGCCAGCAGTGGCCGGGGGAGGGCCCAGGCCGAGCAGTACTTC. Amino acid sequence: CASSGRGRAQAEQYF.

The DNA of the CDR3 is TGCGCCAGTCTCCCTACAGGGGCGGGCGAGCAGTACTTC. Protein sequence: CASLPTGAGEQYF. The V gene is TRBV5-1, the J gene TRBJ2-7; 7 bases line up with TRBD1. This CDR3 is 13 amino acids long. Germline V gene sequence: CDR1 SGHRS, CDR2 YFSETQ. V was pared by 8 bases and J by 6 bases, with 11 bases of the junction left unmatched. Full variable domain (rest looked up from reference TRBV5-1 and TRBJ2-7): KAGVTQTPRYLIKTRGQQVTLSCSPISGHRSVSWYQQTPGQGLQFLFEYFSETQRNKGNFPGRFSGRQFSNSRSEMNVSTLELGDSALYLCASLPTGAGEQYFGPGTRLTVT.

The V gene is TRBV6-6, the J gene TRBJ2-7, with D perhaps given as TRBD1 or TRBD2 (5 bases each). The CDR3 is made up of 14 amino acids. The germline V gene encodes CDR1 MNHNY and CDR2 SVGAGI (reference sequence). V was pared by 4 bases and J by 2 bases, with 12 bases between. The CDR3 DNA reads as TGTGCCAGCAGTTCCTCCGGGGACCCCTACGAGCAGTACTTC. It codes for CASSSSGDPYEQYF.

The V and J genes are TRBV7-8 and TRBJ1-5; D is unresolved. The germline V gene has CDR1 SGHVS and CDR2 FQNEAQ. V lost 5 bases and J 0 bases, leaving 14 bases between the germline ends. This CDR3 comprises 16 residues. CDR3: CASSQARHLSNQPQHF. DNA for the CDR3: TGTGCCAGCAGCCAAGCCCGACACCTTAGCAATCAGCCCCAGCATTTT.

The V gene is TRBV2, the J gene TRBJ1-1; no clear D. The CDR3 length is 15 residues. Trimming took 7 bases from V and 1 from J, leaving 16 bases between them. Germline CDR1 and CDR2: SNHLY and FYNNEI. For the CDR3, the DNA is TGTGCCAGCACCCTAGGATGGGCCCCGAACACTGAAGCTTTCTTT. Amino acid sequence: CASTLGWAPNTEAFF.

The chain joins TRBV9 to TRBJ2-1; D may be TRBD1 (5 bases). V lost 4 bases, J lost 7 bases, and 9 bases lay in between. The CDR3 covers 12 residues. Per germline, CDR1 SGDLS and CDR2 YYNGEE. CDR3 nucleotides: TGTGCCAGCAGCCTCAGGGAAAATGAGCAGTTCTTC. Translation gives CASSLRENEQFF. Supplemented by reference TRBV9 and TRBJ2-1, the full variable domain reads DSGVTQTPKHLITATGQRVTLRCSPRSGDLSVYWYQQSLDQGLQFLIQYYNGEERAKGNILERFSAQQFPDLHSELNLSSLELGDSALYFCASSLRENEQFFGPGTRLTVL.

The table lists this clone with a few counts. This chain uses TRBV30 with TRBJ1-1; 7 bases fit TRBD1. V dropped 1 base and J dropped 3; count of bases not matched to a gene: 2. This CDR3 is built from 13 residues. Looked up from germline, CDR1 is GTSNPN and CDR2 is SVGIG (reference sequence). CDR3 loop: CAWSATGYTEAFF. CDR3 coding DNA: TGTGCCTGGAGTGCGACAGGGTACACTGAAGCTTTCTTT.

This chain uses TRBV15 with TRBJ2-7, with D maybe TRBD2 (5 bases). Germline values: CDR1 LNHNV, CDR2 YYDKDF (reference sequence). The CDR3 consists of 15 residues. Deletions cut 0 bases from V and 4 bases from J, with 13 bases between. The CDR3 sequence: CATSRDPLGGYEQYF. Here the CDR3 DNA reads TGTGCCACCAGCAGAGATCCACTAGGTGGATACGAGCAGTACTTC.